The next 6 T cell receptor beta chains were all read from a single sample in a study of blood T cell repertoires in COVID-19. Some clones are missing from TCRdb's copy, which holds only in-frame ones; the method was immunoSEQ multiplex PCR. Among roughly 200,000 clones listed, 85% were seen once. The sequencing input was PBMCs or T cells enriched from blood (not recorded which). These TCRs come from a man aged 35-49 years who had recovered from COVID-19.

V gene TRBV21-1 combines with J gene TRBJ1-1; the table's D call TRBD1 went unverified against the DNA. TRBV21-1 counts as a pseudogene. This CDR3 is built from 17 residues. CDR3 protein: CASSKGIGDREHTEAFF. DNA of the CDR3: TGTGCCAGCAGCAAAGGGATCGGGGACAGGGAACACACTGAAGCTTTCTTT.

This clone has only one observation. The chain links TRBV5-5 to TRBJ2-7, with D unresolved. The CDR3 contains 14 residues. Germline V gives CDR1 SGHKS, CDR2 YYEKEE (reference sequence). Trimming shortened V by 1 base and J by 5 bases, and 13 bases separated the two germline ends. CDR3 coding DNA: TGTGCCAGCAGCTTGCAACTATTGATCGACGAGCAGTACTTC. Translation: CASSLQLLIDEQYF.

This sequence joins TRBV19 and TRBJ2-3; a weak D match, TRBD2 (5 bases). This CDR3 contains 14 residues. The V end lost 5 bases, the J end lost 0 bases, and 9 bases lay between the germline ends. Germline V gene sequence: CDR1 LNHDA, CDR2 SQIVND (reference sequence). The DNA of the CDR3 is TGTGCCAGTAGTCCATGGACTAGCACAGATACGCAGTATTTT. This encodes CASSPWTSTDTQYF.

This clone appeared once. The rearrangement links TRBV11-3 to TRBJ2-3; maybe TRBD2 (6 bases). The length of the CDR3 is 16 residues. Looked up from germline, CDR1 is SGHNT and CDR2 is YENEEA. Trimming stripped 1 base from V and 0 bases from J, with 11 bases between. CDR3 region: CASSLGSGASTDTQYF. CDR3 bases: TGTGCCAGCAGCTTAGGATCGGGAGCTAGCACAGATACGCAGTATTTT.

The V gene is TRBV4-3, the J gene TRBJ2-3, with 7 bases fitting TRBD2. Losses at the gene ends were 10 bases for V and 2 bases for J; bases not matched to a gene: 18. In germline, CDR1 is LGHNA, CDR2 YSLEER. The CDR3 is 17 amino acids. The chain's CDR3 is CATSSRVGEGPTDTQYF. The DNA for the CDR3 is TGCGCCACCTCATCGAGGGTGGGGGAGGGCCCCACAGATACGCAGTATTTT.

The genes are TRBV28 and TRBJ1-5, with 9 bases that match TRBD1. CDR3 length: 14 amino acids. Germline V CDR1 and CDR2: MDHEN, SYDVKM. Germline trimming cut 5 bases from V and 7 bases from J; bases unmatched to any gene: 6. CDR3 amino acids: CASSLSDRGQPQHF. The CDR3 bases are TGTGCCAGCAGTCTCTCGGACAGGGGACAGCCCCAGCATTTT.